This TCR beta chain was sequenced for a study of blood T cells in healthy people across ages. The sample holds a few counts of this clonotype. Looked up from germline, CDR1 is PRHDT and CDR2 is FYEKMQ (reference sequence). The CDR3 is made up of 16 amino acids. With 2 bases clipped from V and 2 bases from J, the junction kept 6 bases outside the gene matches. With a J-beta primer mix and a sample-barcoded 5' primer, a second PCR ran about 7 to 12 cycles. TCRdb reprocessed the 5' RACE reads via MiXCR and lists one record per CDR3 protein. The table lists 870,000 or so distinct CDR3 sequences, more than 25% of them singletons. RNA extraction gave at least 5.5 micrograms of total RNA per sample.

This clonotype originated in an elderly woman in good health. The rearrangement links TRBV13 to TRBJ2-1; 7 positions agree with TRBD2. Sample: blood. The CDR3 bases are TGTGCCAGCAGCTTACCGGCGGGGGTGACCTACAATGAGCAGTTCTTC. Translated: CASSLPAGVTYNEQFF.